Following are 10 T cell receptor beta chains from one sample sequenced in a study of CD8+CD57+ T cells in acquired aplastic anemia (dated by TCRdb to between 2017 and 2018). The listed sequencing device is Illumina HiSeq 2000. Genomic DNA was used as template for profiling of TCR beta VDJ combinations and CDR3 sequences. TCRdb reanalyzed the raw reads on its own, using fastp at Q25 for trimming and MiXCR for clone calling, and kept in-frame beta chains. Rows merge per CDR3 protein into single entries with the most common DNA and genes. Recorded for this sample are about 140,000 distinct CDR3 sequences; approximately 41% of them occurred a single time. The leading ten clones occupy roughly 8.9% of the sample. Sequencing was performed on sorted CD4+, CD8+, or CD8+CD57+ T cells (not recorded which) from PBMCs. These receptors were obtained from a human donor in good health, serving as a control.

About this clonotype: Possible read error: a much larger clone is one base away. V is TRBV5-1 and J is TRBJ1-2; 7 bases match TRBD1. The V segment lost 3 bases and the J segment 7 bases; nucleotides outside the gene matches: 9. Germline V gene sequence: CDR1 SGHRS, CDR2 YFSETQ. The CDR3 is 14 residues long. The CDR3 DNA is TGCGCCAGCAGCTCAGGGGGGACCCCTTGTGGCTACACCTTC. Translated, it gives CASSSGGTPCGYTF.

In this sample, this clonotype turned up many times. This chain uses TRBV18 with TRBJ2-7, with 9 bases aligning to TRBD1. The CDR3 is 14 residues long. CDR1 and CDR2 (germline): KGHSH, LQKENI. Trimming took 2 bases from V and 6 from J; bases not matched to a gene: 5. The DNA for the CDR3 is TGTGCCAGCTCACCAGGACAGGGGCTTAGCGAGCAGTACTTC. Encoded protein: CASSPGQGLSEQYF.

Note on this clonotype: The junction differs from germline at one of its ends, possibly a read error. The J gene is TRBJ1-5, the V gene TRBV7-2; a possible D gene is TRBD1 (5 bases). CDR1 and CDR2 (germline): SGHTA, FQGNSA. The CDR3 contains 12 residues. The CDR3 DNA follows: TGTGCCAGCAGTTTAGGGGTCCAGCCCCAGCATTTT. Its protein product is CASSLGVQPQHF.

Note on this clonotype: Just one base apart from a much larger clone, this may be a read error. J is TRBJ2-2 and V is TRBV7-9; TRBD2 is a possible D gene (6 bases). CDR3 length: 15 amino acids. Germline values: CDR1 SEHNR, CDR2 FQNEAQ (reference sequence). The CDR3 DNA is TGTGCCAGCCCACCCGGACGGGGGAACACCAGGGAGCTGTTTTTT. Translated: CASPPGRGNTRELFF. The whole variable domain, remainder taken from reference TRBV7-9 and TRBJ2-2, is DTGVSQNPRHKITKRGQNVTFRCDPISEHNRLYWYRQTLGQGPEFLTYFQNEAQLEKSRLLSDRFSAERPKGSFSTLEIQRTEQGDSAMYLCASPPGRGNTRELFFGEGSRLTVL.

CDR3 region: CASSLSTGVSYEQYF. CDR3 bases: TGTGCCAGCAGCTTGTCCACAGGGGTCTCCTACGAGCAGTACTTC. The genes are TRBV7-9 and TRBJ2-7; 7 bases are a match to TRBD1. CDR1 is SEHNR and CDR2 is FQNEAQ in the germline V gene (reference sequence). The CDR3 has 15 residues. The V and J ends lost 3 bases and 0 bases, in that order; junction bases with no gene match: 5.

This clonotype was seen only once. This chain joins TRBV7-6 and TRBJ2-7, with TRBD2 as a possible D gene (6 bases). Germline CDR1 SGHVS, CDR2 FNYEAQ. The CDR3 consists of 13 residues. V shed 5 bases and J shed 3 bases, with 11 bases lying between them. CDR3 loop: CASSRGVVYEQYF. CDR3 DNA: TGTGCCAGCAGCCGCGGGGTAGTCTACGAGCAGTACTTC.

The CDR3: CASSVRGGQGSNQPQHF. For the CDR3, the DNA is TGCGCCAGCAGTGTAAGGGGTGGACAGGGAAGTAATCAGCCCCAGCATTTT. The V and J genes are TRBV10-2 and TRBJ1-5; TRBD1 matches 8 bases. V lost 4 bases and J lost 4; bases outside the gene matches: 12. The CDR3 covers 17 residues. Germline loops: CDR1 WSHSY, CDR2 SAAADI.

This clonotype was recorded a few times. Since no conserved phenylalanine or tryptophan closes the CDR3, a read error is the likely cause. The limits of the CDR3 on the DNA are not certain, so only TCRdb's listed CDR3 is given. The rearrangement uses TRBV19 and TRBJ1-5; TRBD1 reflects the table's D call only, with no check against the DNA. CDR1 and CDR2 from the germline V gene are LNHDA and SQIVND (reference sequence). Counting both end residues, the CDR3 totals 10 amino acids. The chain's CDR3 is CASRTGLSYL.

At least ten counts were recorded for this clonotype. V is TRBV12-3 or TRBV12-4 and J is TRBJ2-2; 10 bases align to TRBD2. The CDR3 contains 14 residues. The J segment lost 6 bases and the V segment lost 8 bases, leaving 6 bases of the junction unmatched. The DNA for the CDR3 is TGTGCCAGCTTTCTAGCGGGAGCTCCCGGGGAGCTGTTTTTT. It encodes CASFLAGAPGELFF.

This clonotype was found many times. The V and J genes are TRBV9 and TRBJ1-6; a weak D match, TRBD1 (5 bases). In germline, CDR1 is SGDLS, CDR2 YYNGEE. Trimming took 0 bases from V and 0 from J, leaving 16 bases between them. The CDR3 length is 19 residues. The CDR3 nucleotides are TGTGCCAGCAGCGTAGGGGGCTCTGGACCAATCTCCTATAATTCACCCCTCCACTTT. Amino acids: CASSVGGSGPISYNSPLHF.